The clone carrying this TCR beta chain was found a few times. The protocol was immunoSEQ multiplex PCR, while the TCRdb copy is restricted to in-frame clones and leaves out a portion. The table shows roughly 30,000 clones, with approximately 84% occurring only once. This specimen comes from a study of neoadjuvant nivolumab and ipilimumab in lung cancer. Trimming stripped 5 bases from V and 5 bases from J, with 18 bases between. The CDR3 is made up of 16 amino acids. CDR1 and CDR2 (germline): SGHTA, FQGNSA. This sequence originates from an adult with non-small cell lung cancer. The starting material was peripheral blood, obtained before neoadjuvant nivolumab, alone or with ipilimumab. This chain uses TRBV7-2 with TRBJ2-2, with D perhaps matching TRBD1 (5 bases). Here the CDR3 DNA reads TGTGCCAGCAGCCCGCGCCCTGGGGCGAGGACCGGGGAGCTGTTTTTT. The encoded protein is CASSPRPGARTGELFF.